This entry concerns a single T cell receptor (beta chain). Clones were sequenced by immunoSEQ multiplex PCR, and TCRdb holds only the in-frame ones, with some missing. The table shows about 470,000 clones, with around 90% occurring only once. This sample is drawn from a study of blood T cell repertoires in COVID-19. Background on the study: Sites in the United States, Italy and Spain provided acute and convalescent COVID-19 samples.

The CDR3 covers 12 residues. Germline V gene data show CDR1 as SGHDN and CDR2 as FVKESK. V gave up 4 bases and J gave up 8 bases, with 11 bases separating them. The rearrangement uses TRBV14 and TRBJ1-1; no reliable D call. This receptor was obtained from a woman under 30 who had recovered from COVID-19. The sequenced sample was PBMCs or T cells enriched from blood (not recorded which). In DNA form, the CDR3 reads TGTGCCAGCAGCCTGCGGGCTGCAGAAGCTTTCTTT. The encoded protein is CASSLRAAEAFF.